This T cell receptor beta chain was identified in a study of T cells in Graves' hyperthyroidism and ophthalmopathy. The investigators amplified TCR beta CDR3 regions from RNA transcripts. Initially, a first-round RT-PCR of the TCR CDR3 employed the HTBI primer set. A single record per CDR3 protein comes from TCRdb applying MiXCR to the multiplex PCR reads. The sample consists of around 500,000 distinct CDR3 sequences, around 15% of them appearing once. This clonotype was counted a few times. The length of the CDR3 is 12 residues. Trimming took off 3 bases at V and 1 base at J, with 6 bases between the two ends. Germline V lookup: CDR1 GTSNPN, CDR2 SVGIG (reference sequence). Ophthalmopathy patients all had a Clinical Activity Score of at least 3, a NOSPECS grade of at least 4 and disease under 3 months old.

The TCR was taken from a woman under 40 with Graves' ophthalmopathy. The genes are TRBV30 and TRBJ1-1, with D perhaps TRBD1 (5 bases). Sequencing used blood. In nucleotides, the CDR3 is TGTGCCTGGAGGGGGCAGAACACTGAAGCTTTCTTT. Translation: CAWRGQNTEAFF.